The 9 T cell receptor beta chains below all came from one sample that was sequenced in a study of cytomegalovirus exposure and HLA in healthy donors (TCRdb year 2017). Library preparation employed the immunoSEQ multiplex PCR assay. The multiplex PCR relied on a mix of 60 forward primers for TCR Vbeta segments and 13 reverse primers for TCR Jbeta segments. Held by TCRdb, this immuneACCESS table contains in-frame sequences only and omits some clones. Under half of the omission traces to an unresolved V gene where checked; the cause of the rest is unknown. Recorded for this sample are roughly 120,000 clones; less than 85% of them occurred a single time. Around 3% of the sample goes to the ten largest clones. The material sequenced was PBMCs. The source is a male donor in good health and CMV-seronegative.

This clone showed up just a few times. V is TRBV27 and J is TRBJ1-5; 7 positions agree with TRBD1. Germline V gene sequence: CDR1 MNHEY, CDR2 SMNVEV (reference sequence). This CDR3 comprises 14 residues. The trim removed 6 bases at V and 8 bases at J, leaving 10 bases unmatched. The CDR3 sequence: CASRKVQGDKPQHF. The CDR3 region has the DNA TGTGCCAGCAGAAAAGTTCAGGGGGATAAGCCCCAGCATTTT.

V gene TRBV19 combines with J gene TRBJ1-5; D remains ambiguous. In germline, CDR1 is LNHDA, CDR2 SQIVND (reference sequence). This CDR3 contains 15 residues. Trimming removed 4 bases from V and 3 bases from J, with 13 bases in between. The CDR3 DNA reads as TGTGCCAGTAGTACCTCTGGCAGTGCCAATCAGCCCCAGCATTTT. It codes for CASSTSGSANQPQHF.

The chain couples TRBV11-2 to TRBJ1-2; D remains unclear. Looked up from germline, CDR1 is SGHAT and CDR2 is FQNNGV. The V end was cut by 0 bases, the J end by 2 bases, with 10 bases between. This CDR3 is 15 amino acids long. The CDR3 DNA reads as TGTGCCAGCAGCTTAGATCGGGGTTACAACTATGGCTACACCTTC. Amino acids: CASSLDRGYNYGYTF.

The chain uses TRBV7-2 and TRBJ2-7; D might be TRBD1 (6 bases). CDR1 is SGHTA and CDR2 is FQGNSA in the germline V gene. V gave up 5 bases and J gave up 4 bases, with 9 bases separating them. The CDR3 has 12 residues. CDR3 DNA sequence: TGTGCCAGCAGCATCGGGACATACGAGCAGTACTTC. Residues: CASSIGTYEQYF.

The gene calls are TRBV4-2 and TRBJ2-3; 10 bases fit TRBD2. The junction had 10 bases not matched to a gene; V was cut back by 1 base and J by 3 bases. The CDR3 extends over 18 amino acids. Germline V gene sequence: CDR1 LGHNA, CDR2 YNFKEQ. CDR3 sequence reads: CASSQAFRSGGATDTQYF. The DNA for the CDR3 is TGTGCCAGCAGCCAAGCGTTCCGAAGCGGGGGGGCAACAGATACGCAGTATTTT.

The genes are TRBV7-2 and TRBJ2-7; weak D call: TRBD2 (7 bases). The V and J ends lost 3 bases and 5 bases respectively, with 14 bases between them. The germline V gene has CDR1 SGHTA and CDR2 FQGNSA. The CDR3 has 14 amino acids. CDR3 amino acids: CASSFSRGADEQYF. CDR3 DNA sequence: TGTGCCAGCAGCTTTTCTCGGGGGGCCGACGAGCAGTACTTC.

This clone was detected a few times. The chain has TRBV15 and TRBJ2-2, with D unresolved. The CDR3 runs to 15 residues. Germline lookup yields CDR1 LNHNV and CDR2 YYDKDF (reference sequence). V shed 0 bases and J shed 2 bases, with 7 bases lying between them. This CDR3 reads CATSRDGDNTGELFF. Here the CDR3 DNA reads TGTGCCACCAGCAGAGATGGAGACAACACCGGGGAGCTGTTTTTT.

The chain recombines TRBV2 with TRBJ2-3, with 8 positions matching TRBD1. The CDR3 length is 14 residues. Germline V gene sequence: CDR1 SNHLY, CDR2 FYNNEI. Trimming took 4 bases from V and 2 from J; bases not matched to a gene: 2. CDR3 coding DNA: TGTGCCAGCAGTGCGCAGGGGGCCACAGATACGCAGTATTTT. It translates to CASSAQGATDTQYF.

The chain links TRBV10-2 to TRBJ2-2; D is possibly TRBD2 (6 bases). Germline loops: CDR1 WSHSY, CDR2 SAAADI. The CDR3 runs 16 residues. V lost 5 bases, J lost 4 bases, and 17 bases lay in between. CDR3 amino acids: CASSSPRGGSTGELFF. The CDR3 DNA reads as TGCGCCAGCAGTTCCCCTCGCGGAGGGTCCACCGGGGAGCTGTTTTTT.